The sequence of this TCR beta chain was determined in a study of response to subunit inactivated influenza vaccine. Overall study results and limits: Only a handful of new T cells, the authors suggested, are recruited with each seasonal influenza vaccination.

TCRdb used MiXCR to reprocess the RT-PCR reads, holding one entry per CDR3 protein. The sample lists around 500,000 distinct CDR3 sequences, approximately 10% occurring once. Trimming took 1 base from V and 3 from J; bases not matched to a gene: 14. Germline V CDR1 and CDR2: LNHNV, YYDKDF (reference sequence). The CDR3 is made up of 18 amino acids. This clonotype came up many times. What it binds is not known. This rearrangement joins TRBV15 to TRBJ1-2, with 7 bases identical to TRBD1. Specimen: PBMCs from blood, collected roughly 46 days after vaccination. The clonotype originates from a man aged 50-59 years who received an inactivated influenza vaccine. The CDR3 nucleotides read TGTGCCACCAGCAGAGGGACTCGGGACAGTGGGTTTGACTATGGCTACACCTTC. It specifies CATSRGTRDSGFDYGYTF.